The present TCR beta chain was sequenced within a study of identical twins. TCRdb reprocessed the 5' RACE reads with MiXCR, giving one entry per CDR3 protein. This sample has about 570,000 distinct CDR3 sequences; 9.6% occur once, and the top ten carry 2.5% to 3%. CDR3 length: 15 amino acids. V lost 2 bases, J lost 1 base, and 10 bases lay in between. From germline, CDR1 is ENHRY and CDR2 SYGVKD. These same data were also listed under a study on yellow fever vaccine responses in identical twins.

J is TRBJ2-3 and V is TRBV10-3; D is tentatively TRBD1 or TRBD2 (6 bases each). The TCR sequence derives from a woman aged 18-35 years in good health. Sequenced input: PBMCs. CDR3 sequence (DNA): TGTGCCATCAGTGAGGGGGGGCCCGGCACAGATACGCAGTATTTT. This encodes CAISEGGPGTDTQYF.